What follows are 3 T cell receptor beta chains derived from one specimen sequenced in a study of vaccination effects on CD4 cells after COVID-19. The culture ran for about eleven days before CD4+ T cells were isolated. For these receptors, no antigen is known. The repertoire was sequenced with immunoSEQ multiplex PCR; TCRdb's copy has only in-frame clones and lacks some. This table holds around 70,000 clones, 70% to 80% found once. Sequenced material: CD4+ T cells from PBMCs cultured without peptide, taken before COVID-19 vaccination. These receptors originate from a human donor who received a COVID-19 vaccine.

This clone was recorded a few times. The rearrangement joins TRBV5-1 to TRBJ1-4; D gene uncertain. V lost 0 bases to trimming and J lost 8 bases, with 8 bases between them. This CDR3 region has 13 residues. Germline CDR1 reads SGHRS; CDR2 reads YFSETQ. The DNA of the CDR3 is TGCGCCAGCAGCTTGGATCTGAGGGAAAAACTGTTTTTT. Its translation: CASSLDLREKLFF. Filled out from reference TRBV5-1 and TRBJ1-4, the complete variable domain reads KAGVTQTPRYLIKTRGQQVTLSCSPISGHRSVSWYQQTPGQGLQFLFEYFSETQRNKGNFPGRFSGRQFSNSRSEMNVSTLELGDSALYLCASSLDLREKLFFGSGTQLSVL.

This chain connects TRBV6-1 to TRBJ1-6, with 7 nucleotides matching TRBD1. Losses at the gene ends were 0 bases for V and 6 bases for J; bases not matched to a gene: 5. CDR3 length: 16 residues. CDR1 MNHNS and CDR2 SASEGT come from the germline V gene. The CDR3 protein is CASSEAADRFNSPLHF. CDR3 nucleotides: TGTGCCAGCAGTGAAGCTGCGGACAGGTTTAATTCACCCCTCCACTTT.

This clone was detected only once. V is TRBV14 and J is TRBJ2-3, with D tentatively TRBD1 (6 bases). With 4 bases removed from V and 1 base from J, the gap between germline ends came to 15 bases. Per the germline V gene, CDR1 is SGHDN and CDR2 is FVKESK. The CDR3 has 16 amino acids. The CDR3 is CASSLPGPGGTDTQYF. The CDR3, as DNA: TGTGCCAGCAGCCTCCCCGGGCCAGGGGGCACAGATACGCAGTATTTT.